The rows below give T cell receptor beta chains drawn from one sample of a study of CD8 T cells in ankylosing spondylitis. TCRdb reprocessed the 5' RACE reads via MiXCR and lists one record per CDR3 protein. Among approximately 550,000 distinct CDR3 sequences listed, roughly 12% were seen once. Sequencing used blood, either unsorted or a sorted T cell fraction (not recorded which). The source of these receptors is a male donor with ankylosing spondylitis. CDR3s include the opening cysteine and the closing phenylalanine or tryptophan. D genes are given only for firm matches. Size values are once, few and many counts, or a class for expanded clones, and some rows have none.

v_call,cdr3_length,clone_size,j_call,d_call,cdr3_nt,cdr3_aa
TRBV7-8,16,.,TRBJ1-4,.,TGTGCCAGCAGCCAGAGGGACCCCCAACCGCGGGAAAAACTGTTTTTT,CASSQRDPQPREKLFF
TRBV29-1,16,many,TRBJ2-3,.,TGCAGCGTTGAAAGATCTTGGGAACCTAGCACAGATACGCAGTATTTT,CSVERSWEPSTDTQYF
TRBV20-1,14,.,TRBJ2-3,TRBD2,TGCAGTGTTTCCGGGACTACGCGCACAGATACGCAGTATTTT,CSVSGTTRTDTQYF
TRBV5-1,15,few,TRBJ2-1,.,TGCGCCACCGGGAGTATGGTTGGGCAGGACAATGAGCAGTTCTTC,CATGSMVGQDNEQFF
TRBV12-3/TRBV12-4,12,many,TRBJ1-3,.,TGTGCCAGCAGCTTAAGTGGAAACACCATATATTTT,CASSLSGNTIYF
TRBV11-1,18,.,TRBJ2-5,TRBD2,TGTGCCAGCAGCTTAGAACCCACTAGCGGGTCTAACCAAGAGACCCAGTACTTC,CASSLEPTSGSNQETQYF
TRBV11-3,17,few,TRBJ2-1,TRBD2,TGTGCCAGCAGCCCCCGGACTAGCGGGGGGCAGTACAATGAGCAGTTCTTC,CASSPRTSGGQYNEQFF
TRBV4-2,16,few,TRBJ2-5,TRBD2,TGTGCCAGCAGCCATCGAAGCTGGGGGGGACAAGAGACCCAGTACTTC,CASSHRSWGGQETQYF
TRBV10-3,15,.,TRBJ2-1,TRBD2,TGTGCCATCAATTCCCTACTAGCGGGGCACAATGAGCAGTTCTTC,CAINSLLAGHNEQFF
TRBV7-2,15,few,TRBJ2-2,TRBD1,TGTGCCAGCAGCTTTAGGGGGCCAGGCACCGGGGAGCTGTTTTTT,CASSFRGPGTGELFF
TRBV4-1,13,few,TRBJ1-1,.,TGCGCCAGCAGCCAGGCGGACACCGCTGAAGCTTTCTTT,CASSQADTAEAFF
TRBV13,19,.,TRBJ2-3,TRBD2,TGTGCCAGCAGCTCTCCGACTAGCGGGAGGGCCCAACGCACAGATACGCAGTATTTT,CASSSPTSGRAQRTDTQYF
TRBV9,15,few,TRBJ1-2,.,TGTGCCAGCAGCGTAACTACAGGCATTAACTATGGCTACACCTTC,CASSVTTGINYGYTF
TRBV20-1,13,.,TRBJ2-5,TRBD2,TGCAGTGCCAAATATAGCGGGAGGGAGACCCAGTACTTC,CSAKYSGRETQYF
TRBV12-3/TRBV12-4,15,.,TRBJ2-3,TRBD1,TGTGCCAGCACCCCCAGGGGGACAGGGGCAGATACGCAGTATTTT,CASTPRGTGADTQYF
TRBV30,15,.,TRBJ2-5,TRBD2,TGTGCCTGGAGTGCGGGACTAGAGCAAAGAGAGACCCAGTACTTC,CAWSAGLEQRETQYF
TRBV20-1,13,.,TRBJ1-4,.,TGCAGTGCTAGAGATCAGTCAGTTGAAAAACTGTTTTTT,CSARDQSVEKLFF
TRBV12-3/TRBV12-4,13,few,TRBJ1-1,.,TGTGCCAGCAGTTTAGCGCTAGGGCATAGGGCTTTCTTT,CASSLALGHRAFF
TRBV7-2,17,many,TRBJ2-5,TRBD1,TGTGCCAGCAGCTTAGCGTCTGGTTTGGGACAGCAAGAGACCCAGTACTTC,CASSLASGLGQQETQYF
TRBV2,15,few,TRBJ1-4,.,TGTGCCAGCAGGAGGTCGGTAGGGGATAATGAAAAACTGTTTTTT,CASRRSVGDNEKLFF
TRBV20-1,14,few,TRBJ1-2,TRBD1,TGCAGTGCCCAAAGGCGGACAGGGGGCGAAGGCTACACCTTC,CSAQRRTGGEGYTF
TRBV20-1,11,.,TRBJ1-1,.,TGCAGTGCTAGAGATCTGGGTGAAGCTTTCTTT,CSARDLGEAFF
TRBV19,15,once,TRBJ2-5,.,TGTGCCAGTAGTACGATGGACATTGAGATCGAGACCCAGTACTTC,CASSTMDIEIETQYF
TRBV6-2/TRBV6-3,14,few,TRBJ1-2,TRBD1,TGTGCCAGCAGTGCGACAGGGGTATGGTATGGCTACACCTTC,CASSATGVWYGYTF
TRBV25-1,16,many,TRBJ2-1,TRBD2,TGTGCCAGCAGTGAATATCGTCTAGCGGGTTACAATGAGCAGTTCTTC,CASSEYRLAGYNEQFF
TRBV5-1,16,once,TRBJ2-6,TRBD1,TGCGCCAGCAGCTTTGACAGGGTAGCTGGGGCCAACGTCCTGACTTTC,CASSFDRVAGANVLTF
TRBV7-9,14,few,TRBJ2-4,.,TGTGCCAGCAGCCCAGCTGCTGGTGTGGGCATTCAGTACTTC,CASSPAAGVGIQYF
TRBV14,13,few,TRBJ2-3,.,TGTGCCAGCAGTAAGCCCAGCACAGATACGCAGTATTTT,CASSKPSTDTQYF